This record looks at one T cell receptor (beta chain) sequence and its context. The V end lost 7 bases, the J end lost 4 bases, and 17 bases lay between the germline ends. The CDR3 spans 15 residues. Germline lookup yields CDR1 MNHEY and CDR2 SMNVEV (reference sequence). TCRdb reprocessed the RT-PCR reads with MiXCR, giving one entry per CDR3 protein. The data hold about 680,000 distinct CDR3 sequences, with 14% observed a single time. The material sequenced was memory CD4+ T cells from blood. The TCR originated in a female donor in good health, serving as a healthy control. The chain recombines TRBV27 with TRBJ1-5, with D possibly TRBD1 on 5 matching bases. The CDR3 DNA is TGTGCCAGCACTCTTAGGGGCTCCGATAATCAGCCCCAGCATTTT. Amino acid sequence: CASTLRGSDNQPQHF.